This T cell receptor beta chain is drawn from a study of memory CD4+ T cells and cytomegalovirus serostatus. As for the study in general: Healthy Belgian adult donors included several CMV-positive and fewer than 25 CMV-negative people. Study outcomes and limitations: Median bootstrapped AUC for CMV status was approximately 0.95 originally, just under 0.93 US-trained.

As to this clone: Its antigen is currently unknown.

The ends were cut back, 5 bases at V and 4 bases at J, with 11 bases in the middle. Germline CDR1 reads MNHEY; CDR2 reads SVGAGI. The CDR3 loop spans 13 amino acids. Sequencing used immunoSEQ multiplex PCR; TCRdb keeps in-frame clones, though not all of them. In the table there are some 48,000 clones, about 78% of which are singletons. Single viable CD3+CD4+CD8-CD45RO+ cells were sorted as the memory CD4+ T cells. Serum IgG to CMV pp150, pp28, p38 and p52 defined serostatus. CD4+ T cells were isolated by positive magnetic selection. Sequenced: memory CD4+ T cells from blood. This chain connects TRBV6-5 to TRBJ1-1; no reliable D call. The TCR sequence derives from an adult in good health and CMV-seronegative. CDR3 nucleotides: TGTGCCAGCAGTAAGACGATGGGCACTGAAGCTTTCTTT. It yields the protein CASSKTMGTEAFF.